This TCR beta chain was retrieved from a study of CD8 T cells in Susac syndrome. Study results and limitations: The study conceded that relatively few individuals underwent its TCR sequencing and HLA analysis.

Between the trimmed V and J ends, which lost 4 bases and 7 bases, there was a span of 15 bases. Germline V lookup: CDR1 SGDLS, CDR2 YYNGEE. The CDR3 length is 15 residues. Reverse transcription of roughly 0.45 to 1 ug RNA used random hexamers. TCR beta CDR3 was amplified by immunoSEQ multiplex PCR. This amplification extended across 54 Vbeta and 13 Jbeta segments. From the immunoSEQ multiplex PCR reads, TCRdb called clonotypes with MiXCR, one entry per CDR3 protein. The table includes under 200,000 distinct CDR3 sequences, 85% to 95% detected once. Sequencing of TCR beta was undertaken in CD8+ and CD4+ T cells derived from blood. TEMRA cells were FACS-enriched, unlike CD8+ and CD4+ T cells, which were negatively isolated. About this clonotype: Its antigen is unknown.

The source of this sequence is a human donor with multiple sclerosis. This chain joins TRBV9 and TRBJ1-6, with D possibly matching TRBD1 (6 bases). Sequencing used CD8+ T cells from PBMCs. The CDR3 spells CASSPGTSLNSPLHF. The CDR3, as DNA: TGTGCCAGCAGCCCAGGGACAAGTTTAAATTCACCCCTCCACTTT.